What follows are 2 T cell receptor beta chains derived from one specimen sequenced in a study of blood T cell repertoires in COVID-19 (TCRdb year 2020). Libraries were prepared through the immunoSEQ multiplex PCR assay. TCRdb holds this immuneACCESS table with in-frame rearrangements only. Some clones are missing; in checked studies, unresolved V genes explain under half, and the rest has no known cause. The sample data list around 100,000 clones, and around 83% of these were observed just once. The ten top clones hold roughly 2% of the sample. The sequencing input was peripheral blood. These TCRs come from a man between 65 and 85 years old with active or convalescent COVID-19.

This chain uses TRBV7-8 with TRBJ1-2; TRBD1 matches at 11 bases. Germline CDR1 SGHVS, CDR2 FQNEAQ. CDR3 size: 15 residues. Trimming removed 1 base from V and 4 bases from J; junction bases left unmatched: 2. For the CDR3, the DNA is TGTGCCAGCAGCTTAGGGGGACAGGGGGGCTATGGCTACACCTTC. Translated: CASSLGGQGGYGYTF.

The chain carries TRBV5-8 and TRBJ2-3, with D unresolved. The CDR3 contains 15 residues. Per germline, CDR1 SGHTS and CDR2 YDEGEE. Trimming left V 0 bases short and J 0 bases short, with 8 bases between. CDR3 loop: CASSLARYSTDTQYF. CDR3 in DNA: TGTGCCAGCAGCTTGGCCAGGTATAGCACAGATACGCAGTATTTT.